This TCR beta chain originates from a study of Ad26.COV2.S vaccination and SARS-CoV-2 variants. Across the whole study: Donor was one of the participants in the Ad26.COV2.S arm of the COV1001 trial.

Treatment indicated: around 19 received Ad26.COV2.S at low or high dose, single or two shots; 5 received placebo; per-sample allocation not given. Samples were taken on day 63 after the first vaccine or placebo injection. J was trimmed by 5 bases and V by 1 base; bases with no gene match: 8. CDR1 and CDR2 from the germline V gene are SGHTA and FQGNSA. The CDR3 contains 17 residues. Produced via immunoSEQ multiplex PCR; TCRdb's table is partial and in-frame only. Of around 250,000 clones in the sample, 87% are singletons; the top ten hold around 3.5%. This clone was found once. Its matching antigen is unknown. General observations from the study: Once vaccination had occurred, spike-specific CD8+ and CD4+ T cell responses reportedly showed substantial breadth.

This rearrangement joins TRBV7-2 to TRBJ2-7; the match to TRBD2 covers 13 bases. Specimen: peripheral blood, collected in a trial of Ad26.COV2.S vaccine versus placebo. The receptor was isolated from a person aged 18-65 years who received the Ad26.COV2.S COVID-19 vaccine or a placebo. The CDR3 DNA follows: TGTGCCAGCAGCTTAGTGAGATCCGGACTAGCGGGGGACGAGCAGTACTTC. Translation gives CASSLVRSGLAGDEQYF.